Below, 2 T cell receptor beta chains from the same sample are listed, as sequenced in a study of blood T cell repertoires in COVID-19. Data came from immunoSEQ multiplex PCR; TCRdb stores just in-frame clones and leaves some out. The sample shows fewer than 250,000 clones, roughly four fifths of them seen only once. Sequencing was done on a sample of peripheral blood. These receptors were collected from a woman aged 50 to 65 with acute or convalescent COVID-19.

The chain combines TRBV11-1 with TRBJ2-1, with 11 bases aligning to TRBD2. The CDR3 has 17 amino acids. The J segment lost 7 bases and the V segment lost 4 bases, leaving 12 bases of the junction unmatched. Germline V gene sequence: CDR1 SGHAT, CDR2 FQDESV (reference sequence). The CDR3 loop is CASSSALAGGRLNEQFF. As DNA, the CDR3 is TGTGCCAGCAGCTCAGCTCTAGCGGGGGGAAGATTGAATGAGCAGTTCTTC.

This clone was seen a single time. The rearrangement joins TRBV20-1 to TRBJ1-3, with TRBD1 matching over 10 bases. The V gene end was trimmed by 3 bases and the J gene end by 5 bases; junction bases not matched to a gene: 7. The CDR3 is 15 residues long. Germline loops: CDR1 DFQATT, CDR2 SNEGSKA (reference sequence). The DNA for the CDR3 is TGCAGTGCTAGTCAGGGACAGGGGCGAAGAAACACCATATATTTT. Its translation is CSASQGQGRRNTIYF.